This T cell receptor (beta chain) was retrieved from a study of shared clonotypes between healthy human individuals. Deep level was the assay's run setting. Genomic DNA per cell subset filled all wells of several immunoSEQ plates. Profiling relied on immunoSEQ multiplex PCR, and the TCRdb table lists in-frame clones only, not all of them. Among about 2.4 million clones listed, more than 80% were seen once. Worth noting for this clone: Its target is not known.

Study outcomes and limitations: Roughly 5.3% of naive CD4 clonotypes were common to several donors. Shared clonotypes across all four donors exceeded non-shared ones in generation probability.

This CDR3 has 16 amino acids. V shed 5 bases, J shed 3 bases, and the junction held 8 bases outside the gene matches. Germline CDR1 reads SGHAT; CDR2 reads FQNNGV. This clonotype was obtained from a man between 18 and 35 years old in good health. The chain has TRBV11-2 and TRBJ2-1; 9 nucleotides align to TRBD2. The specimen sequenced was naive CD4+ T cells sorted from blood. Sample subset: CD45RA+ positively selected. The CDR3 loop is CASSHELAGGYNEQFF. The CDR3 DNA reads TGTGCCAGCAGCCACGAACTAGCGGGCGGCTACAATGAGCAGTTCTTC.